This T cell receptor beta chain originates from a study of naive and memory T cell subsets (dated by TCRdb to 2015 to 2018). For the study in its entirety: Sorted naive and memory T cell subsets from peripheral blood were analyzed in the study using a UMI-based, open-source pipeline for TCR alpha and beta sequencing. The results of the functional CMV T cell responses matched the IgG serology results in every case. RNA was DNase-treated and reverse transcribed with TCR constant-region primers, mostly using SuperScript III.

The CDR3 goes from the cysteine to the phenylalanine over 15 residues. Only the CDR3 region is kept as DNA, spanning 45 bases read in frame from base 1. The germline V end is reduced by 4 bases and the J end by 5 bases; junction bases left unmatched: 7. The germline V gene sets CDR1 to SGHNT and CDR2 to YENEEA. The paper's findings and limits, for the study overall: Each clonotype was defined as a single alpha or beta chain sequence rather than as a paired alpha/beta receptor. No ground truth was available to validate the repertoire findings for the naive and memory subsets. After error correction, only a single occurrence was seen for over 90% of naive TCR sequences, so much steeper abundance distributions were produced than in memory subsets. A power law was followed by TCR abundance, with an exponent that differed between naive and memory subsets but was consistent across the three individuals. In both CD4 and CD8 cells, the Gini index increased while Shannon and inverse Simpson diversity decreased from naive through CM, EM and EMRA. RNA-based TCR counts may be influenced by expression changes linked to T cell activation and differentiation. A few larger clonotypes were present in naive repertoires, particularly the CD8 repertoires, and these clonotypes were possibly memory cells re-expressing CD45RA.

Comment on this clonotype: Its recognized antigen is unknown. Per-nucleotide qualities are absent, and no much larger clonotype sits a single base away.

TCR alpha and beta chain libraries were amplified separately from the second PCR step onward. To determine each donor's CMV status, fresh PBMCs were stimulated overnight with CMV viral lysate, and IFNgamma production from CD4+ T cells was then assessed. CD4 T cells were positively selected with Miltenyi beads, followed by positive selection of CD8 T cells from the CD4-negative fraction. After staining for CD3, CD4, CD8, CD45RA, CD27 and a live/dead dye, cells were sorted on a BD Aria II into four subsets based on CD45RA and CD27. A few healthy volunteers provided blood, and each donor's sample was split into CD4 and CD8 T cells and then further divided into four differentiation subsets. About 130 ml of peripheral blood was collected from each donor, and PBMC were isolated by Ficoll-Paque PLUS density-gradient centrifugation. The sorted cells were lysed in RLT buffer, after which RNA was extracted using a Qiagen RNeasy kit and kept at -80 degrees C.

Library construction relied on UMI-ligation and nested PCR. To cover both TRBC1 and TRBC2, the beta constant-region primer consisted of an equimolar mix of two oligonucleotides. Four rounds of PCR were used to amplify ligated cDNA, with nested alpha and beta constant-region primers being used together with the SP2 primer. A single-stranded oligonucleotide bearing the SP2 primer plus a 12-nucleotide UMI was ligated onto the 3' end of the cDNA by T4 RNA ligase 1. The ligation reaction was kept at 16 degrees C for 20-24 hours. PCR2 was typically run as a SYBR Green qPCR and stopped at a predetermined threshold to prevent over-amplification. Every purification after the first one was done using Agencourt AMPure XP magnetic beads. Libraries were quantified by Qubit and checked on a TapeStation, where a main peak was expected near 650 bp. The pooled libraries were sequenced on an Illumina MiSeq using v2 2x251 paired-end kits, which usually yielded roughly 0.9-2 million reads per sample. Each sample was pooled at about 4.2 nM, and roughly 5-7% PhiX was included to help cluster recognition. As for the authors' bioinformatics: V and J genes were assigned to Demultiplexor-processed FASTQ reads by Decombinator through tag matching, with a single base-pair mismatch being allowed. UMIs were used by Collapsinator to correct both sequencing errors and frequency errors arising from PCR heterogeneity. CDR3Translator translated TCRs and extracted CDR3s from the conserved cysteine to the FGXG phenylalanine, flagging non-productive sequences. Gini, Shannon entropy and inverse Simpson indices were calculated on repertoires subsampled to equal numbers of UMI-defined TCRs. Within the linear range, a power law was fitted by maximum likelihood to the distributions of clonotype abundance. On one naive CD8 sample, the pipeline and MIGEC gave similar UMI counts, unique TCR numbers and clonal distributions. One analysis removed from the naive repertoire any naive TCRs that were also found in any memory subset from the same donor. Repertoires were searched for about 7,300 CMV-associated CDR3 sequences compiled from VDJdb and a published dataset. The public reads were reprocessed in TCRdb via fastp at Q25 and MiXCR, keeping in-frame beta chains. CDR3 protein sequences are deduplicated, and each keeps its most common genes and DNA. These V and J calls derive from TCRdb rather than the authors' analysis. The sample contains around 93,000 distinct CDR3 sequences, 11% of them found a single time. The ten largest clonotypes hold 0.12% to 0.15% of the sample.

This receptor was taken from a human donor in good health. The V gene is TRBV11-3 and the J gene is TRBJ1-4; the junction holds 7 bases that match TRBD1. Sequencing input: naive CD4+ T cells from blood. The cell subset or site label, as the study defines it: naive T cells, CD45RA high CD27+. DNA sequence: TGTGCCAGCAGCTCAATGGACAGGAGAAATGAAAAACTGTTTTTT. This translates into CASSSMDRRNEKLFF.